This TCR beta chain was obtained from a study of Ad26.COV2.S vaccination and SARS-CoV-2 variants. Study-wide background: Participants got Ad26.COV2.S intramuscularly, once or twice 56 days apart.

Concerning this clone itself: As yet, its antigen is unknown.

Study results and caveats: Non-spike TCR breadth showed similarity between vaccine and placebo recipients.

Sample treatment: roughly 20 received Ad26.COV2.S at low or high dose, single or two shots; 5 received placebo; per-sample allocation not given. Specimens were obtained on day 63 following the first vaccine or placebo injection. Wuhan-strain SARS-CoV-2 spike was expressed by the Ad26 vector that made up the vaccine. CDR3 length: 15 amino acids. V lost 5 bases and J lost 3; bases outside the gene matches: 7. The V gene's germline CDR1 is MNHEY and CDR2 SVGAGI. Only in-frame clones appear in the TCRdb table, and some are missing; sequencing was by immunoSEQ multiplex PCR. Among roughly 700,000 clones listed, 70% to 90% were seen once.

The genes are TRBV6-5 and TRBJ2-7; 10 nucleotides align to TRBD1. This sample comprised peripheral blood, obtained in a trial of Ad26.COV2.S vaccine versus placebo. The receptor comes from a person between 18 and 60 years old who received the Ad26.COV2.S COVID-19 vaccine or a placebo. In DNA, the CDR3 is TGTGCCAGCAGTAGGGCCCGGGACAGGGGCTACGAGCAGTACTTC. Residues: CASSRARDRGYEQYF.